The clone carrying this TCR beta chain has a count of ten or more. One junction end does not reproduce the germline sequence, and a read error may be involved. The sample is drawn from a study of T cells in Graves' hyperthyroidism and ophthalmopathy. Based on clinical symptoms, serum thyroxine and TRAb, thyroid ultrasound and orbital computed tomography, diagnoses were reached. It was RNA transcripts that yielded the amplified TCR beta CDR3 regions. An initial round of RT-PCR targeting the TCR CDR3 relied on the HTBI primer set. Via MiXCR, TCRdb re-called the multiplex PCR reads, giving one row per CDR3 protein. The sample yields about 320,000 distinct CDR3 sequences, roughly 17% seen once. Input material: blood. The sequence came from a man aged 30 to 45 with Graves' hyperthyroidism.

This CDR3 is CASSSGTSGSAQYF. CDR3 DNA: TGTGCTAGCAGCTCCGGGACTAGCGGGAGCGCCCAGTACTTC. The rearrangement uses TRBV7-7 and TRBJ2-5, with TRBD2 identical over 14 bases. The CDR3 consists of 14 residues. Germline CDR1 SSHAT, CDR2 FNYEAQ (reference sequence).